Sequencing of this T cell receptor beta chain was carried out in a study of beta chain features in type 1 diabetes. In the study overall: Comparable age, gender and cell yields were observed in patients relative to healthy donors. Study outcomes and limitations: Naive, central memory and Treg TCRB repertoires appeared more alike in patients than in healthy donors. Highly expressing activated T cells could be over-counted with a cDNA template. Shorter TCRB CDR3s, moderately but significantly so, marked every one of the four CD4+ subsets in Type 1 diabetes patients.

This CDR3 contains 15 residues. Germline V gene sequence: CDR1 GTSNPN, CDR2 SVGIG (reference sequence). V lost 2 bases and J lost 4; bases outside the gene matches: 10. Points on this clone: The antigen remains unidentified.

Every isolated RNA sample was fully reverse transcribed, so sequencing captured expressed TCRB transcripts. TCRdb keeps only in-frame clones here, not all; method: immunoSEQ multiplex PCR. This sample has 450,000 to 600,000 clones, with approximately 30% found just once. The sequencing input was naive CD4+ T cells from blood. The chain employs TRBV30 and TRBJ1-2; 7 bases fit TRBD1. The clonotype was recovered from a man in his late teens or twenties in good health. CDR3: CAWSLKRQGVYGYTF. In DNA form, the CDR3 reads TGTGCCTGGAGTCTAAAACGACAGGGCGTCTATGGCTACACCTTC.